This T cell receptor (beta chain) was profiled in a study of molecular identifiers for immune sequencing clone quantification. The wider study: In replicates, the authors split RNA from around 20,000 or 100,000 naive CD8 cells five ways and sequenced four.

Naive CD8 T cells underwent sorting with the CD8+CD4-CCR7+CD45RA+ definition. One entry per CDR3 protein results from TCRdb running MiXCR on the PCR reads. The sample includes approximately 90,000 distinct CDR3 sequences, over 20% seen only once; the top ten take more than 1%. The sequence was obtained from a human donor in good health. Some libraries in this study had Jurkat cell RNA spiked in. The material sequenced was naive CD8+ T cells from blood, with Jurkat cell RNA spiked in. Subset given: FACS-sorted CD8+CD4-CCR7+CD45RA+ naive T cells.

The CDR3 nucleotides read TGCAGTGCTAGAGCCCAGACAGGGGCAATGTTCACTGAAGCTTTCTTT. This translates into CSARAQTGAMFTEAFF. The V gene is TRBV20-1, the J gene TRBJ1-1; the match to TRBD1 covers 8 bases. Germline values: CDR1 DFQATT, CDR2 SNEGSKA (reference sequence). The CDR3 runs to 16 residues. J lost 4 bases, V lost 1 base, and 11 bases had no gene match.